The T cell receptor beta chain under discussion was sequenced for a study of blood T cells in healthy people across ages. Study observations and caveats: Significant beta diversity loss was already apparent by age approximately 42, declining roughly linearly.

This clonotype was recorded a few times. Antigen: not known. The use of a sample-barcoded 5' primer and a J-beta primer mix characterized a second PCR of about 7 to 12 cycles. The template-switch adaptor, which had 12 random nucleotides, put a tag on each cDNA molecule. TCRdb independently ran MiXCR on the 5' RACE reads; one entry per CDR3 protein. The data show more than 700,000 distinct CDR3 sequences, roughly 50% seen once. PBMCs, at least 6 million per sample, were isolated. Unmatched junction bases numbered 4, after V lost 3 bases and J lost 6 bases. From germline, CDR1 is KGHSH and CDR2 LQKENI. The CDR3 covers 13 residues.

The rearrangement joins TRBV18 to TRBJ2-7, with 8 bases that match TRBD2. The source is a man older than 75 in good health. The sample was blood. The CDR3 nucleotides read TGTGCCAGCTCACCGGGACTAGAAGGCGAGCAGTACTTC. This encodes CASSPGLEGEQYF.